The 6 T cell receptor beta chains listed next were all sequenced from one sample in a study of cytomegalovirus exposure and HLA in healthy donors. Primers for the PCR totalled 60 Vbeta and 13 Jbeta. Method: immunoSEQ multiplex PCR; TCRdb's copy keeps in-frame clones and lacks some. The sample lists more than 140,000 clones, around 79% seen once, with 0.66% in the top ten. The sample consisted of PBMCs. The source is a male donor in good health and CMV-seronegative.

V is TRBV5-6 and J is TRBJ1-4, with 7 bases identical to TRBD1. The CDR3 is 13 residues long. Germline V CDR1 and CDR2: SGHDT, YYEEEE. V was pared by 5 bases and J by 6 bases, with 4 bases of the junction left unmatched. Here the CDR3 reads CASRPGQHEKLFF. The DNA of the CDR3 is TGTGCCAGCAGGCCGGGACAGCATGAAAAACTGTTTTTT.

The chain has TRBV5-1 and TRBJ1-2; 9 nucleotides agree with TRBD1. CDR1 and CDR2 from the germline V gene are SGHRS and YFSETQ. V was clipped by 3 bases and J by 7 bases; unmatched bases: 1. The CDR3 sequence is 12 residues long. The CDR3 nucleotides read TGCGCCAGCAGCTGGGACAGGGTTGGCTACACCTTC. This sequence encodes CASSWDRVGYTF.

The table lists this clone with a few counts. The rearrangement uses TRBV7-9 and TRBJ1-2; tentatively, D is TRBD1 (6 bases). With 4 bases removed from V and 5 bases from J, the gap between germline ends came to 8 bases. In germline, CDR1 is SEHNR, CDR2 FQNEAQ (reference sequence). CDR3 size: 12 residues. CDR3 loop: CASSYTGYGYTF. The CDR3 DNA reads TGTGCCAGCAGCTACACAGGGTATGGCTACACCTTC.

The chain recombines TRBV11-2 with TRBJ1-2; no firm D call. This CDR3 spans 13 amino acids. Germline V gene data show CDR1 as SGHAT and CDR2 as FQNNGV. V lost 0 bases and J lost 7, with 9 bases in between. The CDR3 DNA reads TGTGCCAGCAGCTTAGATGTGGCGGGTGGCTACACCTTC. This encodes CASSLDVAGGYTF.

This sequence joins TRBV27 and TRBJ1-2, with D possibly being TRBD1 (6 bases). Trimming removed 6 bases at V and 4 bases at J, with 24 bases between. Germline V lookup: CDR1 MNHEY, CDR2 SMNVEV (reference sequence). The CDR3 loop spans 17 amino acids. CDR3 protein: CASSPSWTAISLYGYTF. Written as DNA, the CDR3 is TGTGCCAGCAGCCCATCTTGGACAGCTATCTCTCTCTATGGCTACACCTTC.

The CDR3 loop is CASRGGRGAYNEQFF. In DNA, the CDR3 is TGTGCCAGCCGGGGCGGGAGGGGGGCCTACAATGAGCAGTTCTTC. This chain uses TRBV7-6 with TRBJ2-1; 9 bases align to TRBD2. Germline CDR1 reads SGHVS; CDR2 reads FNYEAQ. Trimming cost V 8 bases and J 2 bases; bases outside gene matches: 7. The CDR3 is 15 residues long.